The clone carrying this T cell receptor beta chain occurred many times. The sample comes from a study of neurological immune-mediated disorders. The CDR3 consists of 16 residues. Germline V lookup: CDR1 SGHRS, CDR2 YFSETQ. Trimming stripped 1 base from V and 0 bases from J, with 11 bases between. TCRdb reprocessed the 5' RACE reads with MiXCR, giving one entry per CDR3 protein. The table lists 55,000 to 75,000 distinct CDR3 sequences, roughly an eighth of them singletons. Time point of the sample: longitudinal time-point 1 (baseline). This TCR was sampled from a female donor with HTLV-1-associated myelopathy (HAM/TSP). Sequenced material: PBMCs. The chain joins TRBV5-1 to TRBJ1-5; TRBD1 is a possible D gene (5 bases). In nucleotides, the CDR3 is TGCGCCAGCAGCTTGACGGGGACTCTTAGCAATCAGCCCCAGCATTTT. This encodes CASSLTGTLSNQPQHF.